This T cell receptor (beta chain) was observed in a study of T cell clonotyping in hematopoietic cell transplantation. V lost 2 bases and J lost 8, with 15 bases in between. Germline values: CDR1 MNHEY, CDR2 SVGAGI. This CDR3 has 14 residues. Using immunoSEQ multiplex PCR, the repertoire was profiled, and TCRdb retains in-frame clones only, with some absent. The sample has fewer than 15,000 clones; around 90% are singletons. Findings of the study overall: Few recipient clonotypes overlapped donors; over 95% were de novo at given depth. Recipient TCR diversity dropped after transplant; expanded clonotypes rose from day 30 to 180.

About this clone itself: Its cognate antigen is unknown.

This TCR derives from a man younger than 45 in good health. Some clones in this sample may be carry-over from other donors' samples. This chain joins TRBV6-5 and TRBJ1-2; unclear D gene. The specimen sequenced was peripheral blood mononuclear cells. The CDR3, as DNA: TGTGCCAGCAGTTACCACGGAGGCGAGGGAGGCTACACCTTC. Residues: CASSYHGGEGGYTF.